The following is a T cell receptor beta chain sequence with its context. This sample was included in a study of blood T cell repertoires in COVID-19. Study context: The samples span acute and convalescent COVID-19 from the United States, Italy and Spain. PBMCs, B-cell-depleted T cells, or T cells were the source of the cDNA or gDNA that made up the material.

In the original processing: Quantification of nucleated cells was approximated via reference gene primer amplification. The assay was immunoSEQ multiplex PCR, and TCRdb's table has in-frame clones only and misses some. V, J and clone size are those of that table, while D and trimming were read from the DNA. The sample includes hundreds of thousands of clones, roughly 80% of them seen just once. From germline, CDR1 is SGHTA and CDR2 FQGNSA. The CDR3 spans 16 residues. Losses at the gene ends were 8 bases for V and 3 bases for J; bases not matched to a gene: 12. The source of this sequence is an elderly man with acute or convalescent COVID-19. Sequenced sample: peripheral blood. This rearrangement joins TRBV7-2 to TRBJ2-1; 8 nucleotides line up with TRBD2. In nucleotides, the CDR3 is TGTGCCAGCGGCCGGCCCCCACTAGCGGACTACAATGAGCAGTTCTTC. Translation: CASGRPPLADYNEQFF. Based on the CDR3 plus reference TRBV7-2 and TRBJ2-1, the full variable domain is GAGVSQSPSNKVTEKGKDVELRCDPISGHTALYWYRQSLGQGLEFLIYFQGNSAPDKSGLPSDRFSAERTGGSVSTLTIQRTQQEDSAVYLCASGRPPLADYNEQFFGPGTRLTVL.